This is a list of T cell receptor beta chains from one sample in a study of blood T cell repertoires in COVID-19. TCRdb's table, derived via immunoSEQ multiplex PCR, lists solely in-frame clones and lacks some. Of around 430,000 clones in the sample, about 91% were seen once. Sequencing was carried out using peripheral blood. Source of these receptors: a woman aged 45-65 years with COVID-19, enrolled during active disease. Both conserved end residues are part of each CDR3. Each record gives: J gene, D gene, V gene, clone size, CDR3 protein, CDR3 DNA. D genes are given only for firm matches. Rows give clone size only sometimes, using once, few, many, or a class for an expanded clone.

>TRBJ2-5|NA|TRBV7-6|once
CASSLGAETQYF
TGTGCCAGCAGCTTAGGGGCCGAGACCCAGTACTTC
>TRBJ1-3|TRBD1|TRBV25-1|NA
CASRLTGSDTIYF
TGTGCCAGCAGGTTGACAGGGTCGGACACCATATATTTT
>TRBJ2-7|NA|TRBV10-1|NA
CASSQDTFYEQYF
TGCGCCAGCAGCCAGGACACATTCTACGAGCAGTACTTC
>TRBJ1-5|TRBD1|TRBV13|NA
CASSQGNTGVQPQHF
TGTGCCAGCAGCCAAGGCAATACAGGGGTTCAGCCCCAGCATTTT
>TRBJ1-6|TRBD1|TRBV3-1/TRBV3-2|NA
CASRPAGQGTTLHF
TGTGCCAGCAGGCCGGCGGGACAGGGAACTACCCTCCACTTT
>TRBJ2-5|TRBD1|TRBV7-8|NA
CASSLSWVGGTGSKETQYF
TGTGCCAGCAGCTTATCATGGGTCGGAGGGACAGGGTCGAAAGAGACCCAGTACTTC
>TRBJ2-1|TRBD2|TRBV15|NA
CATSRDSPTSGDEQFF
TGTGCCACCAGCAGAGATTCCCCGACTAGCGGGGATGAGCAGTTCTTC
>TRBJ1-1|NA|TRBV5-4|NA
CASSFFPRSTEAFF
TGTGCCAGCAGCTTCTTCCCTCGGTCCACTGAAGCTTTCTTT
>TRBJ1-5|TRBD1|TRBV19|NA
CASSSQGGKPQHF
TGTGCCAGTAGTTCCCAGGGGGGAAAGCCCCAGCATTTT
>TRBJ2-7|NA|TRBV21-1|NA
CASSKDGEQRSYEQYF
TGTGCCAGCAGCAAAGACGGAGAACAAAGATCCTACGAGCAGTACTTC
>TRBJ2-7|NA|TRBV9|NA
CASSAATQGIGEQYF
TGTGCCAGCAGCGCTGCCACGCAGGGGATCGGCGAGCAGTACTTC
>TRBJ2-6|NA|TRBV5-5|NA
CASSLGRAGANVLTF
TGTGCCAGCAGCTTGGGGCGGGCCGGGGCCAACGTCCTGACTTTC
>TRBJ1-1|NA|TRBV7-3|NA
CASSLEGVTEAFF
TGTGCCAGCAGCTTAGAAGGAGTTACTGAAGCTTTCTTT
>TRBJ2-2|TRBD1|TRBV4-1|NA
CASRSYKGDRGTGELFF
TGCGCCAGCAGATCCTACAAAGGGGACAGGGGAACCGGGGAGCTGTTTTTT
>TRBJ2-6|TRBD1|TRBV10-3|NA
CAIRDREPGANVLTF
TGTGCCATCAGGGACAGGGAACCTGGGGCCAACGTCCTGACTTTC
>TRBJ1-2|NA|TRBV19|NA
CASSIPTGTYGYTF
TGTGCCAGTAGTATCCCCACAGGGACCTATGGCTACACCTTC
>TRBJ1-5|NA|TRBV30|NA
CAWTQGGGNQPQHF
TGTGCCTGGACCCAAGGTGGAGGCAATCAGCCCCAGCATTTT
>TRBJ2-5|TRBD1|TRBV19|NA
CASSAYRGEETQYF
TGTGCCAGTAGTGCTTACAGGGGCGAGGAGACCCAGTACTTC
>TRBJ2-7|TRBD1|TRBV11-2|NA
CASSLGQGRGEQYF
TGTGCCAGCAGCTTAGGACAGGGAAGGGGCGAGCAGTACTTC
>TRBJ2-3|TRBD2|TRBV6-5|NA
CASGGLAGGGDTQYF
TGTGCCAGCGGGGGACTAGCGGGGGGAGGAGATACGCAGTATTTT
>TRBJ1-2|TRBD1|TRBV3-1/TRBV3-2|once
CASSSGGRGTDANYGYTF
TGTGCCAGCAGCTCAGGCGGCAGGGGGACCGATGCTAACTATGGCTACACCTTC
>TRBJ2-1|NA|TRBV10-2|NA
CASRQGVEGGIEFF
TGCGCCAGTAGACAGGGTGTGGAGGGGGGTATAGAGTTCTTC